Each of the 30 T cell receptor beta chains below was sequenced from the same sample in a study of cytomegalovirus exposure and HLA in healthy donors. PCR employed 60 Vbeta and 13 Jbeta primers. The protocol was immunoSEQ multiplex PCR, while the TCRdb copy is restricted to in-frame clones and leaves out a portion. The sample contains 150,000 to 200,000 clones, about three quarters of which appear only once. The sample consisted of PBMCs. The receptors come from a woman between 50 and 59 years old in good health and CMV-seropositive.

This clone was seen a single time. The V call is TRBV7-2, the J call TRBJ2-2; D gene unclear. V was cut by 1 base and J by 7 bases, with 13 bases left in between. The CDR3 is 15 residues long. Germline-derived CDR1 and CDR2 are SGHTA and FQGNSA. The CDR3 DNA reads as TGTGCCAGCAGCTTAGATGGGTTGTCGGGCGGGGAGCTGTTTTTT. Its protein product is CASSLDGLSGGELFF.

The chain recombines TRBV7-3 with TRBJ1-1, with a possible D match to TRBD1 (6 bases). The CDR3 has 13 amino acids. Trimming pared 5 bases from V and 5 bases from J, leaving 12 bases between. The germline gives CDR1 SGHTA, CDR2 FQGTGA. The CDR3 here is CASSPGGATEAFF. CDR3 DNA: TGTGCCAGCAGCCCGGGGGGGGCGACTGAAGCTTTCTTT. The full variable domain, its missing parts supplied by reference TRBV7-3 and TRBJ1-1, is GAGVSQTPSNKVTEKGKYVELRCDPISGHTALYWYRQSLGQGPEFLIYFQGTGAADDSGLPNDRFFAVRPEGSVSTLKIQRTERGDSAVYLCASSPGGATEAFFGQGTRLTVV.

The rearrangement uses TRBV14 and TRBJ2-7; 8 bases align to TRBD1. This CDR3 spans 16 amino acids. J was trimmed by 3 bases and V by 4 bases; bases with no gene match: 11. From germline, CDR1 is SGHDN and CDR2 FVKESK. CDR3 nucleotide sequence: TGTGCCAGCAGCCGTCAGGGGGCGGTTGGGGTCTACGAGCAGTACTTC. This codes for CASSRQGAVGVYEQYF.

The J gene is TRBJ2-3, the V gene TRBV7-9; 8 nucleotides line up with TRBD1. The CDR3 is 17 residues long. The ends lost 4 bases at V and 4 bases at J; junction bases unmatched: 13. The germline gives CDR1 SEHNR, CDR2 FQNEAQ (reference sequence). The CDR3 coding sequence is TGTGCCAGCAGCTCCCTGCCCGGGACAGGAGGGGCAGATACGCAGTATTTT. Residues: CASSSLPGTGGADTQYF.

The chain uses TRBV2 and TRBJ2-7; 7 bases are shared with TRBD1. Germline lookup yields CDR1 SNHLY and CDR2 FYNNEI. The CDR3 runs to 14 residues. V trimming: 7 bases; J trimming: 5 bases; junction bases outside the gene matches: 11. The CDR3 sequence is CASTLGTVGHEQYF. CDR3 DNA: TGTGCCAGCACTTTGGGGACAGTTGGGCACGAGCAGTACTTC.

The V and J genes are TRBV30 and TRBJ1-1; weak D call: TRBD1 (5 bases). The CDR3 has 12 residues. Trimming cost V 2 bases and J 11 bases, with 15 bases left between them. The germline V gene encodes CDR1 GTSNPN and CDR2 SVGIG (reference sequence). The CDR3 DNA sequence: TGTGCCTGGAGTCCCTCACCATCAGGGGCTTTCTTT. Encoded protein: CAWSPSPSGAFF.

The chain carries TRBV29-1 and TRBJ2-1; weak D call: TRBD2 (5 bases). With 6 bases removed from V and 0 bases from J, the gap between germline ends came to 12 bases. The CDR3 consists of 14 residues. Per germline, CDR1 SQVTM and CDR2 ANQGSEA. CDR3 sequence (DNA): TGCAGCGTGGAAACTAGAACCTCCTACAATGAGCAGTTCTTC. Translation: CSVETRTSYNEQFF.

The CDR3 DNA sequence: TGTGCCAGCAGTTTTCTCGACACCGGGGAGCTGTTTTTT. Amino acids: CASSFLDTGELFF. The chain is built from TRBV27 and TRBJ2-2; D not resolved. Per the germline V gene, CDR1 is MNHEY and CDR2 is SMNVEV (reference sequence). The CDR3 sequence is 13 residues long. V lost 3 bases to trimming and J lost 3 bases, with 5 bases between them.

This sequence joins TRBV28 and TRBJ2-3; 7 nucleotides align to TRBD1. J lost 4 bases, V lost 7 bases, and 11 bases had no gene match. The CDR3 runs to 15 residues. The germline gives CDR1 MDHEN, CDR2 SYDVKM. CDR3 nucleotide sequence: TGTGCCAGCACCCGCGGACAGGTCGAGGCAGATACGCAGTATTTT. Translating it yields CASTRGQVEADTQYF.

This clone was counted only a few times. The V and J genes are TRBV10-1 and TRBJ1-2, with unresolved D. V gave up 1 base and J gave up 4 bases, with 4 bases separating them. The CDR3 is 12 amino acids. The germline V gene has CDR1 WNHNN and CDR2 SYGVQD (reference sequence). For the CDR3, the DNA is TGCGCCAGCAGTGAGTTCTTCTATGGCTACACCTTC. Protein product: CASSEFFYGYTF.

V and J are TRBV5-1 and TRBJ2-7, with 7 bases matching TRBD2. V lost 4 bases, J lost 1 base, and 5 bases stayed unmatched. From germline, CDR1 is SGHRS and CDR2 YFSETQ. The length of the CDR3 is 14 residues. CDR3 in amino acids: CASSPIGGSYEQYF. As DNA, the CDR3 is TGCGCCAGCAGCCCAATCGGGGGGTCCTACGAGCAGTACTTC.

The V and J genes are TRBV9 and TRBJ2-3, with TRBD2 identical over 9 bases. The V gene's germline CDR1 is SGDLS and CDR2 YYNGEE. V dropped 4 bases and J dropped 4; count of bases not matched to a gene: 10. This CDR3 is built from 16 residues. The CDR3 loop reads CASSFQAGGSPDTQYF. The CDR3 DNA reads TGTGCCAGCAGCTTTCAAGCGGGGGGAAGCCCAGATACGCAGTATTTT.

The CDR3 DNA reads TGTGCCAGCAGCCGAACGGGAACTAGCGCCGGGAATGAGCAGTTCTTC. Protein sequence: CASSRTGTSAGNEQFF. The chain carries TRBV28 and TRBJ2-1; 7 bases align to TRBD2. There are 16 residues in the CDR3. The germline V gene encodes CDR1 MDHEN and CDR2 SYDVKM. The J segment lost 7 bases and the V segment lost 6 bases, leaving 15 bases of the junction unmatched.

The rearrangement joins TRBV7-2 to TRBJ1-1; weak D call: TRBD1 (6 bases). CDR3 length: 13 residues. The germline CDR1 and CDR2 sequences are SGHTA and FQGNSA. V lost 1 base and J 9 bases, leaving 12 bases between the germline ends. The DNA for the CDR3 is TGTGCCAGCAGCTTAGTGCGGACAGCACAAGCTTTCTTT. Amino acids: CASSLVRTAQAFF.

The chain links TRBV25-1 to TRBJ2-2, with 7 bases lining up with TRBD2. The V and J ends lost 8 bases and 6 bases, in that order; junction bases with no gene match: 3. The germline CDR1 and CDR2 sequences are MGHDK and SYGVNS. The CDR3 runs 12 residues. The CDR3 coding sequence is TGTGCCAGCGTAGGGAGGGCCGGGGAGCTGTTTTTT. Protein product: CASVGRAGELFF.

The gene calls are TRBV2 and TRBJ1-5, with TRBD1 matching over 9 bases. The CDR3 extends over 14 amino acids. V trimming: 3 bases; J trimming: 7 bases; junction bases outside the gene matches: 4. Per the germline V gene, CDR1 is SNHLY and CDR2 is FYNNEI. CDR3 region: CASSEDRGLQPQHF. CDR3 DNA: TGTGCCAGCAGTGAGGACAGGGGATTACAGCCCCAGCATTTT.

This sequence joins TRBV28 and TRBJ2-7; D gene ambiguous. V lost 6 bases, J lost 0 bases, and 12 bases lay in between. The CDR3 is 14 amino acids. The germline gives CDR1 MDHEN, CDR2 SYDVKM. The CDR3 sequence is CASRNNARSYEQYF. The CDR3 nucleotides read TGTGCCAGCAGGAACAACGCCCGCTCCTACGAGCAGTACTTC.

The rearrangement joins TRBV7-8 to TRBJ2-2; 13 nucleotides match TRBD2. CDR1 and CDR2 from the germline V gene are SGHVS and FQNEAQ. V lost 1 base, J lost 5 bases, and 16 bases stayed unmatched. The CDR3 loop spans 21 amino acids. This chain's CDR3 is CASSLGAARGTSGGGTGELFF. The CDR3, as DNA: TGTGCCAGCAGCTTAGGAGCGGCAAGGGGCACTAGCGGGGGGGGAACCGGGGAGCTGTTTTTT.

On this clone: Other nucleotide sequences in the sample specify the same CDR3. This chain uses TRBV6-1 with TRBJ1-2; tentative D call: TRBD1 (6 bases). The germline V gene has CDR1 MNHNS and CDR2 SASEGT. This CDR3 is 12 amino acids long. V was trimmed by 6 bases and J by 4 bases, leaving 9 bases between them. In nucleotides, the CDR3 is TGTGCCAGCAGCGGACAGCTCTATGGCTACACCTTC. The encoded protein is CASSGQLYGYTF.

V usage is TRBV5-1 and J usage is TRBJ2-1; 9 bases fit TRBD2. Trimming removed 0 bases from V and 10 bases from J; junction bases left unmatched: 8. The CDR3 is 15 residues long. CDR1 is SGHRS, CDR2 YFSETQ, per germline. This CDR3 reads CASSLAGGRGQEQFF. The DNA for the CDR3 is TGCGCCAGCAGCTTGGCTGGCGGGAGGGGACAGGAGCAGTTCTTC. The complete variable domain, with remaining parts taken from reference TRBV5-1 and TRBJ2-1, reads KAGVTQTPRYLIKTRGQQVTLSCSPISGHRSVSWYQQTPGQGLQFLFEYFSETQRNKGNFPGRFSGRQFSNSRSEMNVSTLELGDSALYLCASSLAGGRGQEQFFGPGTRLTVL.

V is TRBV30 and J is TRBJ2-5; D is unresolved. V lost 5 bases and J 1 base, leaving 11 bases between the germline ends. This CDR3 comprises 13 residues. Germline CDR1 reads GTSNPN; CDR2 reads SVGIG (reference sequence). The chain's CDR3 is CAWAPLFQETQYF. DNA for the CDR3: TGTGCCTGGGCCCCCCTATTCCAAGAGACCCAGTACTTC.

The J gene is TRBJ1-1, the V gene TRBV19, with 9 positions matching TRBD1. The V segment lost 3 bases and the J segment 5 bases; nucleotides outside the gene matches: 7. The germline gives CDR1 LNHDA, CDR2 SQIVND (reference sequence). The CDR3 spans 15 residues. CDR3: CASSMTGQGGTEAFF. In DNA form, the CDR3 reads TGTGCCAGTAGTATGACGGGACAGGGAGGAACTGAAGCTTTCTTT.

The chain carries TRBV5-4 and TRBJ2-7; 12 nucleotides line up with TRBD1. This CDR3 comprises 17 residues. With 4 bases clipped from V and 6 bases from J, the junction kept 14 bases outside the gene matches. Germline CDR1 and CDR2: SGHNT and YYREEE (reference sequence). CDR3 nucleotide sequence: TGTGCCAGCAGCCCGGGGGGACAGGGGGCTTTCTTAAGCGAGCAGTACTTC. Translating gives CASSPGGQGAFLSEQYF.

This chain joins TRBV5-8 and TRBJ1-3; 8 positions match TRBD1. V shed 2 bases, J shed 0 bases, and the junction held 4 bases outside the gene matches. CDR3 length equals 16 residues. The germline gives CDR1 SGHTS, CDR2 YDEGEE. CDR3 coding DNA: TGTGCCAGCAGCTTAACTGGACAGGGCTCTGGAAACACCATATATTTT. Its translation: CASSLTGQGSGNTIYF.

The rearrangement uses TRBV7-6 and TRBJ2-1, with 12 nucleotides matching TRBD2. CDR1 and CDR2 from the germline V gene are SGHVS and FNYEAQ. The CDR3 loop spans 17 amino acids. Trimming cost V 3 bases and J 2 bases; bases outside gene matches: 5. The CDR3 reads CASSLVGLAGTYNEQFF. CDR3 nucleotide sequence: TGTGCCAGCAGCTTGGTAGGACTAGCGGGGACCTACAATGAGCAGTTCTTC.

This sequence joins TRBV2 and TRBJ2-5; D is undetermined. Matching the DNA end better, TRBJ2-7 makes the J call doubtful. Germline CDR1 reads SNHLY; CDR2 reads FYNNEI. The CDR3 contains 11 residues. The CDR3 DNA reads as TGTGCCAGCAGTGAAGCTTACGAGCAGTACTTC. Protein: CASSEAYEQYF.

The chain employs TRBV6-5 and TRBJ1-1; TRBD1 is a possible D gene (6 bases). Germline V gives CDR1 MNHEY, CDR2 SVGAGI. The V end lost 0 bases, the J end lost 0 bases, and 11 bases lay between the germline ends. CDR3 length equals 16 residues. DNA for the CDR3: TGTGCCAGCAGTTACTCGGCAGGGGAGATGAACACTGAAGCTTTCTTT. Residues: CASSYSAGEMNTEAFF.

The rearrangement uses TRBV30 and TRBJ1-6; D perhaps matches TRBD1 (5 bases). There are 15 residues in the CDR3. The ends were cut back, 3 bases at V and 4 bases at J, with 13 bases in the middle. From germline, CDR1 is GTSNPN and CDR2 SVGIG (reference sequence). CDR3 in amino acids: CAWRNPQGYNSPLHF. Here the CDR3 DNA reads TGTGCCTGGAGGAATCCCCAGGGTTATAATTCACCCCTCCACTTT.

This chain joins TRBV10-3 and TRBJ1-2, with D tentatively TRBD1 (6 bases). Germline V gene sequence: CDR1 ENHRY, CDR2 SYGVKD. The CDR3 extends over 12 amino acids. Trimming shortened V by 2 bases and J by 7 bases, and 8 bases separated the two germline ends. In nucleotides, the CDR3 is TGTGCCATCAGTGAGCCCAGGGGTGGCTACACCTTC. This translates into CAISEPRGGYTF.

This clone was seen more than once but under ten times. The chain joins TRBV7-9 to TRBJ2-7, with 8 bases aligning to TRBD1. The J segment lost 4 bases and the V segment lost 5 bases, leaving 13 bases of the junction unmatched. CDR1 is SEHNR, CDR2 FQNEAQ, per germline (reference sequence). This CDR3 has 16 amino acids. The CDR3 DNA is TGTGCCAGCAGCCGCGCCGGACAGGGTAGCAGGTACGAGCAGTACTTC. This sequence encodes CASSRAGQGSRYEQYF.